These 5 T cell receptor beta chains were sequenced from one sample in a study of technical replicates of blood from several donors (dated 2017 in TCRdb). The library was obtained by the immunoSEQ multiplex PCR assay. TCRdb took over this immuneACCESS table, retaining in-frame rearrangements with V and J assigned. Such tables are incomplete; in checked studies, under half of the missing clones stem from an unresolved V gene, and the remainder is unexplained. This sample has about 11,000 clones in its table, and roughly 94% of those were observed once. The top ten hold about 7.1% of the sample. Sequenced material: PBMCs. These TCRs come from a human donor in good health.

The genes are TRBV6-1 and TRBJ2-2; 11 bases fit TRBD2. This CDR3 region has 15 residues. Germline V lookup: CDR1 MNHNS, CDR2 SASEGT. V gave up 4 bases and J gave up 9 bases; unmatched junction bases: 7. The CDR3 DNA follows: TGTGCCAGCAGTGGGAGACTAGCGGGAAGCAGGGAGCTGTTTTTT. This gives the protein CASSGRLAGSRELFF.

The CDR3 DNA sequence: TGTGCCAGCAGTTCCGGGAATAGCAATCAGCCCCAGCATTTT. Translated: CASSSGNSNQPQHF. The gene calls are TRBV6-1 and TRBJ1-5; no clear D. The V end lost 5 bases, the J end lost 0 bases, and 8 bases lay between the germline ends. Germline CDR1 MNHNS, CDR2 SASEGT. The length of the CDR3 is 14 residues.

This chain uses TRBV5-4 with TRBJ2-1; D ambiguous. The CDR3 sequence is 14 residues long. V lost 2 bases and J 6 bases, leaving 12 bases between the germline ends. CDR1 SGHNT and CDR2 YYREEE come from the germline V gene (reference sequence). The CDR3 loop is CASSFDPPINEQFF. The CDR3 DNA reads TGTGCCAGCAGCTTTGATCCTCCTATCAATGAGCAGTTCTTC.

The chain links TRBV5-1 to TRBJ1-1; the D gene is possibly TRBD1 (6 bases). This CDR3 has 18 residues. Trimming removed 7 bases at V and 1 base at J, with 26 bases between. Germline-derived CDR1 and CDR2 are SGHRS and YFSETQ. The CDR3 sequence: CASGQPKSRGAGNTEAFF. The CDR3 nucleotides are TGCGCCAGCGGCCAACCCAAAAGCCGGGGGGCCGGGAACACTGAAGCTTTCTTT. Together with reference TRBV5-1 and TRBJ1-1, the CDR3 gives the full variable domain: KAGVTQTPRYLIKTRGQQVTLSCSPISGHRSVSWYQQTPGQGLQFLFEYFSETQRNKGNFPGRFSGRQFSNSRSEMNVSTLELGDSALYLCASGQPKSRGAGNTEAFFGQGTRLTVV.

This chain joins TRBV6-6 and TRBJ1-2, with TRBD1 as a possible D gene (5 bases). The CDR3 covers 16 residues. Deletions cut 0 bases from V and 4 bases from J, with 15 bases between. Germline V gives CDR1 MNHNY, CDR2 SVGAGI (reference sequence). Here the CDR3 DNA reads TGTGCCAGCAGTTACTCGAGTCGAAGGGGAAGCTATGGCTACACCTTC. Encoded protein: CASSYSSRRGSYGYTF.